This T cell receptor (beta chain) is drawn from a study of cytotoxic CD8 clonotypes in ibrutinib-treated CLL. About the research overall: The cohort had about a dozen relapsed/refractory and around 15 treatment-naive patients, fewer than 18 IGHV unmutated. Collecting the response samples happened after a median 12 months of treatment, with a range of 6 to 36. Study-wide points: Baseline clonality exceeded age-matched healthy donors and tracked circulating CD8+ T-cell counts. Clonality went up at ibrutinib response and then declined back toward baseline at progression.

CDR1 is LNHDA, CDR2 SQIVND, per germline (reference sequence). V lost 6 bases to trimming and J lost 0 bases, with 26 bases between them. The CDR3 extends over 19 amino acids. Comment on this clone: What it binds is unknown.

The table came from immunoSEQ multiplex PCR; TCRdb's copy has only in-frame clones and leaves some out. The sample holds around 97,000 clones, 70% to 85% seen once. This specimen was PBMCs, taken after 12 months of ibrutinib treatment. The genes are TRBV19 and TRBJ1-1; possibly TRBD1 for D (6 bases). This clonotype was sampled from a human donor with chronic lymphocytic leukemia. The CDR3: CASRRRSIGGRQMNTEAFF. DNA of the CDR3: TGTGCCAGTAGAAGAAGATCCATAGGGGGGAGGCAGATGAACACTGAAGCTTTCTTT.